The rows below give T cell receptor beta chains drawn from one sample of a study of T cells expressing NK-cell markers. Reprocessing the 5' RACE reads, TCRdb reports a single entry for every CDR3 protein and omits DNA. Recorded here are about 150,000 distinct CDR3 sequences; the top ten clones represent 10% to 15%. The sequenced sample was blood T cells: a sorted CD56 or NKG2C T cell subset, CD4+ or CD8+ T cells, or bulk PBMC T cells (not recorded which). Source of these receptors: a man aged 18 to 30 in good health. Both conserved end residues are part of each CDR3.

j_call v_call cdr3_length cdr3_aa
TRBJ2-1 TRBV7-2 15 CASSLLTSGDNEQFF
TRBJ2-1 TRBV7-6 11 CASSAEVKQFF
TRBJ2-1 TRBV14 15 CASSSRDSSYNEQFF
TRBJ2-1 TRBV11-2 16 CASSRHSGNSYNEQFF
TRBJ2-2 TRBV5-4 14 CASSPAFNTGELFF
TRBJ2-1 TRBV4-1 16 CASSQVRTSPGNEQFF
TRBJ2-7 TRBV27 15 CASSFLGGGTYEQYF
TRBJ2-1 TRBV3-1 12 CASSTTTGTRFF
TRBJ1-5 TRBV6-5 15 CASSYSRQLNQPQHF
TRBJ2-1 TRBV15 18 CATSSRGLAGGPGNEQFF
TRBJ1-5 TRBV4-1 14 CASSPEASFQPQHF
TRBJ2-1 TRBV19 13 CASSIFVFNEQFF
TRBJ2-3 TRBV12-3/TRBV12-4 14 CASLSGRAFDTQYF
TRBJ1-1 TRBV4-1 14 CASSQEGAGTEAFF
TRBJ1-4 TRBV12-3/TRBV12-4 13 CASSDRAAEKLFF
TRBJ1-1 TRBV4-1 14 CASSPGPLNTEAFF
TRBJ2-7 TRBV12-3/TRBV12-4 13 CASSLAYAYEQYF
TRBJ2-1 TRBV20-1 15 CSARDLTGVRNEQFF
TRBJ2-7 TRBV18 13 CASSPGRLVEQYF
TRBJ2-2 TRBV4-3 14 CASSQATGHRELFF
TRBJ2-7 TRBV20-1 15 CSARGDTPSSYEQYF
TRBJ2-1 TRBV20-1 16 CSASSRGSSSYNEQFF
TRBJ2-3 TRBV11-2 12 CASTENPDTQYF
TRBJ2-3 TRBV29-1 14 CSVGGREAPDTQYF
TRBJ2-2 TRBV30 15 CALGRGRANTGELFF
TRBJ2-1 TRBV29-1 15 CSGGRTSGKHNEQFF
TRBJ2-7 TRBV28 16 CASSPNLAGGSYEQYF
TRBJ2-2 TRBV27 14 CASSFYRLTGELFF
TRBJ2-3 TRBV4-1 19 CASSQDSLLTDPSTDTQYF
TRBJ2-3 TRBV6-5 17 CASSYQPDRGRTDTQYF
TRBJ1-1 TRBV4-3 13 CASSQEGRTEAFF
TRBJ1-2 TRBV29-1 13 CSVDLQGHYGYTF
TRBJ2-4 TRBV2 14 CATLSMVTKNIQYF
TRBJ1-2 TRBV20-1 15 CSALQAGTGLVGYTF
TRBJ1-1 TRBV29-1 14 CSAPGVEGSTEAFF